This is a list of T cell receptor beta chains from one sample in a study of monozygotic twins with inflammatory bowel disease. Each CDR3 protein gets one entry in TCRdb, which reprocessed the 5' RACE reads and gives no DNA. The sample totals approximately 100,000 distinct CDR3 sequences. Material: blood. The receptors come from a human donor with ulcerative colitis or Crohn's disease, or a healthy co-twin of an affected twin (not recorded which). Both conserved end residues are part of each CDR3.

TRBJ2-7,TRBV5-1,CASSLDRVAYEQYF
TRBJ1-1,TRBV10-3,CAISSGEPNTEAFF
TRBJ2-1,TRBV25-1,CASSGSGGAVYNEQFF
TRBJ2-5,TRBV6-6,CASSYVQETQYF
TRBJ2-2,TRBV6-4,CASSVGGGDTGELFF
TRBJ1-6,TRBV12-5,CASGLVLGRQYNSPLHF
TRBJ1-2,TRBV27,CASSPGPGQGGGVSYGYTF
TRBJ1-6,TRBV6-5,CASSYSGQPNSPLHF
TRBJ2-7,TRBV27,CASSSGQGPYEQYF
TRBJ2-3,TRBV20-1,CSAAGLPEGSTDTQYF
TRBJ2-5,TRBV20-1,CSVGGKKYTEETQYF
TRBJ1-2,TRBV7-9,CASSFSGANGYTF
TRBJ1-2,TRBV4-3,CASSQDFAGPPTPYGYTF
TRBJ1-6,TRBV6-6,CASSQQGESSPLHF
TRBJ1-4,TRBV4-1,CASSQETPGAEDEKLFF
TRBJ1-6,TRBV7-8,CASSLVPSTGPINSPLHF
TRBJ1-1,TRBV7-9,CASSLALYSTGTEAFF
TRBJ2-1,TRBV9,CASSIDGQHYNEQFF
TRBJ1-1,TRBV5-4,CASSSRDRGEAFF
TRBJ2-7,TRBV20-1,CSAREKWEQYF
TRBJ2-1,TRBV5-1,CASSLAQGTDEQFF
TRBJ2-3,TRBV19,CASSSLEATDTQYF
TRBJ2-7,TRBV7-9,CASSPTGNYEQYF
TRBJ1-5,TRBV7-9,CASSQNSNQPQHF
TRBJ2-7,TRBV20-1,CSARVLLTGSSYEQYF
TRBJ2-5,TRBV20-1,CSAYRTGGLRETQYF
TRBJ1-6,TRBV20-1,CSIERQLGSPLHF
TRBJ2-4,TRBV7-2,CASSPGWIQYF
TRBJ1-1,TRBV9,CASSIDPGGTEAFF
TRBJ2-3,TRBV12-3/TRBV12-4,CASRTTSGGARGGTDTQYF
TRBJ2-5,TRBV7-8,CASSFNEGTPLEETQYF
TRBJ1-1,TRBV19,CASSIVGQGRNTEAFF
TRBJ2-2,TRBV5-1,CASSLDSGSGELFF
TRBJ1-2,TRBV25-1,CASSRDFWGYTF
TRBJ2-2,TRBV19,CASSRTGLAGENTGELFF
TRBJ1-6,TRBV20-1,CSARATTSANSPLHF
TRBJ2-2,TRBV5-1,CASGRDLEAGELFF
TRBJ2-2,TRBV29-1,CSVEARGGTDTGELFF
TRBJ2-7,TRBV5-6,CASSWGTSYYEQYF
TRBJ2-7,TRBV7-7,CASSLGDGPYEQYF
TRBJ2-1,TRBV7-6,CASSLVAWYNEQFF
TRBJ2-7,TRBV12-3/TRBV12-4,CASSLRRVYEQYF
TRBJ1-1,TRBV7-9,CASSTPRVNTEAFF
TRBJ2-1,TRBV7-3,CASSLMVSSYNEQFF
TRBJ2-1,TRBV20-1,CSARDFIGNEQFF
TRBJ2-2,TRBV28,CASSSGQGGHTGELFF
TRBJ1-2,TRBV7-9,CASSTPPGDGYTF
TRBJ2-3,TRBV30,CAWSGGTSTDTQYF
TRBJ2-3,TRBV5-1,CASKGEGTDTQYF
TRBJ1-1,TRBV24-1,CATRGGTEAFF
TRBJ2-5,TRBV12-3/TRBV12-4,CASSPRGAEETQYF
TRBJ2-1,TRBV29-1,CSVDFTLGSYNEQFF